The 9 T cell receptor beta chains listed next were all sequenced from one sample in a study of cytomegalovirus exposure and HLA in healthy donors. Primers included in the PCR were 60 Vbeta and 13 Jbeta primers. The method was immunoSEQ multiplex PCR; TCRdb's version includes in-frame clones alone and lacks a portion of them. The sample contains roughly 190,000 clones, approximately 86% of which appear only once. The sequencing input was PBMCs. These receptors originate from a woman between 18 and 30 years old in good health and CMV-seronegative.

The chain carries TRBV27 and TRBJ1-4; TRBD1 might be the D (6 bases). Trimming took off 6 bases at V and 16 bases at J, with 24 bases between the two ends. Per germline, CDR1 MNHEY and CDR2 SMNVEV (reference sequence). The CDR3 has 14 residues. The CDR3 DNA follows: TGTGCCAGCAGCCCCAAGGGGGGGAAGAGCGAAGAGTTTTTT. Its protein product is CASSPKGGKSEEFF.

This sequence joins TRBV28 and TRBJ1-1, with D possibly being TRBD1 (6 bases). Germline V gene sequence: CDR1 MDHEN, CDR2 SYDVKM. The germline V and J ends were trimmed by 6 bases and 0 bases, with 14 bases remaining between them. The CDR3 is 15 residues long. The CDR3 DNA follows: TGTGCCAGCAGCACCGGACAGTCCTTGAACACTGAAGCTTTCTTT. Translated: CASSTGQSLNTEAFF.

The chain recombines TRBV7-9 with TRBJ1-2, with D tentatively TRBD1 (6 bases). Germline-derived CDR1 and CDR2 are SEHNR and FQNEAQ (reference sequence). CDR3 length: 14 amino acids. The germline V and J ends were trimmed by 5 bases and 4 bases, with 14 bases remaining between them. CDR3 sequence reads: CASSLTDRTYGYTF. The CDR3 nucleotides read TGTGCCAGCAGCCTAACCGACAGGACCTATGGCTACACCTTC.

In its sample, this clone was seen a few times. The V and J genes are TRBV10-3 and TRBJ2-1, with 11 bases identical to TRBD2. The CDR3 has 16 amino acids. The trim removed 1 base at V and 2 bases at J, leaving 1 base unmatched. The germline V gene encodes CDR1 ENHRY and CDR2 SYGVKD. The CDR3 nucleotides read TGTGCCATCAGTGAGTTTAGCGGGAGGGCCTACAATGAGCAGTTCTTC. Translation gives CAISEFSGRAYNEQFF.

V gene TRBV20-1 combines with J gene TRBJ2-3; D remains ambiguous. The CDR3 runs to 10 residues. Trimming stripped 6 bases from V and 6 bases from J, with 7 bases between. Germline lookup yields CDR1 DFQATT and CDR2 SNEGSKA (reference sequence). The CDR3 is CSALEDTQYF. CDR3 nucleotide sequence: TGCAGTGCCCTAGAGGATACGCAGTATTTT.

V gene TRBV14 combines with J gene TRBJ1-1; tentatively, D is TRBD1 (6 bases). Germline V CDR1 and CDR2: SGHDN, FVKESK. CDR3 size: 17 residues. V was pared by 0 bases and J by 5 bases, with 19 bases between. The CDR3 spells CASSQDLTGWGWTEAFF. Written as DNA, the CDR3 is TGTGCCAGCAGCCAAGATCTGACAGGTTGGGGGTGGACTGAAGCTTTCTTT.

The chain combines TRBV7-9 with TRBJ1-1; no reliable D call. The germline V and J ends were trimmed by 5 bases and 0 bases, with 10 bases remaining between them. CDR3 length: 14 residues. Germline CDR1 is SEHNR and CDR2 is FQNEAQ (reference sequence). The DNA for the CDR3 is TGTGCCAGCAGCGCAACCAGAATGAACACTGAAGCTTTCTTT. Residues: CASSATRMNTEAFF.

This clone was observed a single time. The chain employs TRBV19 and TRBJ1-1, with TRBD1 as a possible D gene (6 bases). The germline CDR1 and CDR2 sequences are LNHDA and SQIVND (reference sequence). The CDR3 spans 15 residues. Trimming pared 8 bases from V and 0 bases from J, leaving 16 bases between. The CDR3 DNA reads TGTGCCAGTCGGGACCCGGGACAACTGAACACTGAAGCTTTCTTT. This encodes CASRDPGQLNTEAFF. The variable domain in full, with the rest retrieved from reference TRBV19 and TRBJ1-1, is DGGITQSPKYLFRKEGQNVTLSCEQNLNHDAMYWYRQDPGQGLRLIYYSQIVNDFQKGDIAEGYSVSREKKESFPLTVTSAQKNPTAFYLCASRDPGQLNTEAFFGQGTRLTVV.

The CDR3 spells CAWRWRAEEKLFF. For the CDR3, the DNA is TGTGCCTGGAGATGGAGGGCTGAGGAAAAACTGTTTTTT. This rearrangement joins TRBV30 to TRBJ1-4; unclear D gene. Germline CDR1 and CDR2: GTSNPN and SVGIG (reference sequence). V was trimmed by 3 bases and J by 8 bases, leaving 13 bases between them. The CDR3 length is 13 residues.